Listed below are T cell receptor beta chains from one sample, sequenced in a study of OX40 agonist ivuxolimab in advanced cancers. The table came from immunoSEQ multiplex PCR; TCRdb's copy has only in-frame clones and leaves some out. This sample has nearly 85,000 clones, with just over 85% found just once. The sample here was CD4+ or CD8+ T cells sorted from blood, taken in a trial of the OX40 agonist ivuxolimab. Receptors were obtained from an adult with an advanced solid tumor such as melanoma, head and neck, liver or kidney cancer. The CDR3 runs from the conserved cysteine through the conserved F or W. The D gene is left open where the match is weak. The size entry is marked missing in some rows and otherwise reads once, few, many or a size class.

d_call,v_call,clone_size,j_call,cdr3_nt,cdr3_aa
TRBD2,TRBV2,.,TRBJ2-6,TGTGCCAGCAGTCCGGGGGGCTCTGGGGCCAACGTCCTGACTTTC,CASSPGGSGANVLTF
TRBD1,TRBV5-1,.,TRBJ1-1,TGCGCCAGCAGCTTGTATGACAGGGGGCGCGTCTCCCCCGCTGAAGCTTTCTTT,CASSLYDRGRVSPAEAFF
.,TRBV28,.,TRBJ2-7,TGTGCCAGCAGTTTATGGCGGACAACCCTCTCCTACGAGCAGTACTTC,CASSLWRTTLSYEQYF
TRBD1,TRBV18,.,TRBJ2-1,TGTGCCAGTTGTCGGGACAGGGGGATCGATGAGCAGTTCTTC,CASCRDRGIDEQFF
.,TRBV5-1,.,TRBJ2-7,TGCGCCAGCAGCGACTCACCCGGGAGTTACGAGCAGTACTTC,CASSDSPGSYEQYF
.,TRBV11-2,.,TRBJ2-3,TGTGCCAGCAGCTTTATAGGGGAGACAGATACGCAGTATTTT,CASSFIGETDTQYF
.,TRBV4-1,.,TRBJ2-1,TGCGCCAGCAGCCAAGACGCGAGCTCCTACAATGAGCAGTTCTTC,CASSQDASSYNEQFF
.,TRBV4-3,.,TRBJ1-2,TGCGCCAGCAGCCAAGTAATCCGACAGAATCACTATGGCTACACCTTC,CASSQVIRQNHYGYTF
.,TRBV5-6,few,TRBJ1-3,TGTGCCAGCAGTAAATCAGGGTTCTCTGGAAACACCATATATTTT,CASSKSGFSGNTIYF
.,TRBV9,.,TRBJ1-2,TGTGCCAGCAGCGTGGGGATGTTCACTGCCGGCTACACCTTC,CASSVGMFTAGYTF
.,TRBV7-9,.,TRBJ2-5,TGTGCCAGCAGCTTGATAGAGACCCAGTACTTC,CASSLIETQYF
.,TRBV6-5,.,TRBJ1-2,TGTGCCAGCAGTAGGGACGCCTCGGCTGGCTACACCTTC,CASSRDASAGYTF
.,TRBV4-1,.,TRBJ1-1,TGCGCCAGCAGCCAAGATAGAACAGACACTGAAGCTTTCTTT,CASSQDRTDTEAFF
TRBD2,TRBV4-1,.,TRBJ2-5,TGCGCCAGCAGCCTCGGCGGGGGGCAGCTGGAGACCCAGTACTTC,CASSLGGGQLETQYF
TRBD1,TRBV7-2,.,TRBJ2-7,TGTGCCAGCAGGGGGACAGTTTTCTCCTACGAGCAGTACTTC,CASRGTVFSYEQYF
.,TRBV2,.,TRBJ1-2,TGTGCCAGCAGTCCAACTGGCCGGGAGGACTATGGCTACACCTTC,CASSPTGREDYGYTF
.,TRBV12-2,.,TRBJ1-5,TGTGCAAGCTCCCAACCTATGAGGAATCAGCCCCAGCATTTT,CASSQPMRNQPQHF
TRBD1,TRBV29-1,.,TRBJ2-7,TGCAGCGTCCGGACAGGGGAGACCGAGCAGTACTTC,CSVRTGETEQYF
.,TRBV5-1,.,TRBJ2-7,TGCGCCAGCAGCTCGGGGGCGTCCTACGAGCAGTACTTC,CASSSGASYEQYF
.,TRBV15,.,TRBJ2-7,TGTGCCACCAGCAGAGGAGGGACCGACTCCTACGAGCAGTACTTC,CATSRGGTDSYEQYF
.,TRBV10-3,.,TRBJ1-4,TGTGCCATCAGTGGGGACATTAGGGCTGAAAAACTGTTTTTT,CAISGDIRAEKLFF
.,TRBV19,few,TRBJ1-5,TGTGCCAGTAGTACAGGGGCCGGGCAGCCCCAGCATTTT,CASSTGAGQPQHF
TRBD1,TRBV4-2,.,TRBJ1-2,TGTGCCAGCAGCACCCGACAGGGACTAGGATATGGCTACACCTTC,CASSTRQGLGYGYTF
TRBD2,TRBV25-1,.,TRBJ2-3,TGTGCCAGCAGTGCAGCGGGGGGGCAGGGGACGCAGTATTTT,CASSAAGGQGTQYF
.,TRBV28,.,TRBJ2-7,TGTGCCAGCAGGACGACAGCGACCTACGAGCAGTACTTC,CASRTTATYEQYF
TRBD1,TRBV28,.,TRBJ2-7,TGTGCCAGCAGTTTGGGGGACAGGGCCTACGAGCAGTACTTC,CASSLGDRAYEQYF
.,TRBV21-1,.,TRBJ2-2,TGTGCCAGCAGCCTGGCGGGGGCGAGGACCGGGGAGCTGTTTTTT,CASSLAGARTGELFF
.,TRBV7-9,.,TRBJ2-2,TGTGCCAGCAGTCTAAGACAGACCACCGGGGAGCTGTTTTTT,CASSLRQTTGELFF
TRBD2,TRBV19,.,TRBJ2-7,TGTGCCAGTAGTATTAGCTCCACGGGGGGGTTCTCCTACGAGCAGTACTTC,CASSISSTGGFSYEQYF
.,TRBV6-1,.,TRBJ1-2,TGTGCCAGCAGTGAAGGCGTAGGGGCCGCCCTCAACTATGGCTACACCTTC,CASSEGVGAALNYGYTF
.,TRBV27,.,TRBJ1-1,TGTGCCAGCAGACCACAGGGAGGGATTAGGAACACTGAAGCTTTCTTT,CASRPQGGIRNTEAFF
.,TRBV14,once,TRBJ1-6,TGTGCCAGCAGCCGCCTCGGTTCCTATAATTCACCCCTCCACTTT,CASSRLGSYNSPLHF
.,TRBV30,once,TRBJ1-5,TGTGCCTGGAGTTGGGGCGGTTCATATAGCAATCAGCCCCAGCATTTT,CAWSWGGSYSNQPQHF
TRBD1,TRBV7-2,.,TRBJ1-3,TGTGCCAGCAGCTTAACAGGGGGCAACTCTGGAAACACCATATATTTT,CASSLTGGNSGNTIYF
.,TRBV4-1,.,TRBJ2-5,TGCGCCAGCAGCCAGGGAGCTTTCCGGGCCCAAGAGACCCAGTACTTC,CASSQGAFRAQETQYF
.,TRBV5-1,.,TRBJ2-7,TGCGCCGGCAGCTTGTCAGGGAGCGAGCAGTACTTC,CAGSLSGSEQYF
TRBD1,TRBV4-1,.,TRBJ2-2,TGCGCCAGCAGCTACTTACAGGGGTTACGGGAGCTGTTTTTT,CASSYLQGLRELFF
.,TRBV6-4,.,TRBJ1-1,TGTGCCAGCAGTGCCTCTCAGAACACTGAAGCTTTCTTT,CASSASQNTEAFF
.,TRBV29-1,.,TRBJ1-1,TGCAGCGTTTTGATTCCCTTAGGAGACCTAATGAACACTGAAGCTTTCTTT,CSVLIPLGDLMNTEAFF
TRBD1,TRBV30,.,TRBJ1-2,TGTGCCTCTAGCCGGGACAGACCCTATGGCTACACCTTC,CASSRDRPYGYTF